The 19 T cell receptor beta chains below all came from one sample that was sequenced in a study of T-cell memory formation after mild COVID-19. TCRdb analysed the 5' RACE reads with MiXCR anew, one entry per CDR3 protein. The table has 300,000 to 400,000 distinct CDR3 sequences, over 20% seen once; the top ten hold approximately 12%. Source material: PBMCs or a T cell subset sorted from them (not recorded which). Receptor source: an adult woman who had mild COVID-19 (a few samples of this study predate the infection). Cell type and time point are not known.

In this sample, this clonotype turned up many times. V is TRBV7-2 and J is TRBJ2-3; the match to TRBD2 covers 9 bases. CDR3 length: 17 amino acids. CDR1 is SGHTA and CDR2 is FQGNSA in the germline V gene. V lost 0 bases and J lost 0; bases outside the gene matches: 4. CDR3 in amino acids: CASSLAGLAGSTDTQYF. The CDR3 DNA reads TGTGCCAGCAGCTTAGCTGGGCTAGCGGGAAGCACAGATACGCAGTATTTT.

A few counts support this clonotype. The rearrangement links TRBV6-5 to TRBJ1-1; weak D call: TRBD1 (6 bases). The CDR3 is 16 amino acids. Per germline, CDR1 MNHEY and CDR2 SVGAGI. The V end lost 0 bases, the J end lost 5 bases, and 16 bases lay between the germline ends. The CDR3 bases are TGTGCCAGCAGTTACTCGATTGCAGGGGAAGGTACTGAAGCTTTCTTT. Protein sequence: CASSYSIAGEGTEAFF.

V usage is TRBV2 and J usage is TRBJ2-3; D call uncertain. Germline V gives CDR1 SNHLY, CDR2 FYNNEI. CDR3 length equals 14 residues. V was shortened by 4 bases and J by 0 bases, with 8 bases between the two germline ends. Written as DNA, the CDR3 is TGTGCCAGCAGTGTAACGCCAAGCACAGATACGCAGTATTTT. It translates to CASSVTPSTDTQYF.

This clonotype occurred a few times. The V call is TRBV24-1, the J call TRBJ2-2, with 8 bases that match TRBD2. Looked up from germline, CDR1 is KGHDR and CDR2 is SFDVKD. V gave up 4 bases and J gave up 5 bases; unmatched junction bases: 8. This CDR3 comprises 16 residues. The CDR3 spells CATSDTGTSGTGELFF. CDR3 DNA sequence: TGTGCCACCAGTGACACCGGGACTAGTGGGACCGGGGAGCTGTTTTTT.

This clonotype was detected only a few times. The gene calls are TRBV7-9 and TRBJ2-5, with D maybe TRBD1 (6 bases). Germline V CDR1 and CDR2: SEHNR, FQNEAQ (reference sequence). Trimming left V 2 bases short and J 2 bases short, with 12 bases between. This CDR3 has 15 residues. The CDR3 nucleotides read TGTGCCAGCAGCTTAATAACAGGGTGGCAAGAGACCCAGTACTTC. It yields the protein CASSLITGWQETQYF.

The chain uses TRBV19 and TRBJ2-7, with 9 bases matching TRBD1. The V gene end was trimmed by 0 bases and the J gene end by 2 bases; junction bases not matched to a gene: 2. From germline, CDR1 is LNHDA and CDR2 SQIVND (reference sequence). The CDR3 spans 15 residues. CDR3 sequence reads: CASSIEGQGTYEQYF. In nucleotides, the CDR3 is TGTGCCAGTAGTATAGAGGGACAGGGCACCTACGAGCAGTACTTC.

The V gene is TRBV27, the J gene TRBJ1-2; D gene unclear. The CDR3 is 15 residues long. Trimming removed 6 bases from V and 2 bases from J, with 16 bases in between. Germline V gives CDR1 MNHEY, CDR2 SMNVEV (reference sequence). This chain's CDR3 is CASSLIAGYNYGYTF. CDR3 DNA: TGTGCCAGCAGCCTGATCGCCGGCTACAACTATGGCTACACCTTC.

In its sample, this clonotype was seen a few times. The CDR3: CSAREDRDYEQYF. Written as DNA, the CDR3 is TGCAGTGCTAGAGAGGACAGGGACTACGAGCAGTACTTC. The chain carries TRBV20-1 and TRBJ2-7, with 8 bases fitting TRBD1. The CDR3 is 13 residues long. J lost 3 bases, V lost 0 bases, and 1 base had no gene match. CDR1 DFQATT and CDR2 SNEGSKA come from the germline V gene (reference sequence).

This clonotype appeared a few times. The chain combines TRBV15 with TRBJ2-5; D might be TRBD1 (6 bases). Trimming pared 6 bases from V and 2 bases from J, leaving 10 bases between. The CDR3 length is 13 residues. Germline CDR1 is LNHNV and CDR2 is YYDKDF (reference sequence). CDR3: CATSYRAQETQYF. The CDR3 DNA reads as TGTGCCACCAGTTACAGGGCTCAAGAGACCCAGTACTTC.

The chain links TRBV9 to TRBJ2-7, with a tentative D call TRBD1 (6 bases). The CDR3 runs 17 residues. The V end was cut by 2 bases, the J end by 2 bases, with 20 bases between. Per germline, CDR1 SGDLS and CDR2 YYNGEE. CDR3: CASSVPPDSNSTYEQYF. The CDR3 coding sequence is TGTGCCAGCAGCGTTCCACCGGACAGTAACTCAACCTACGAGCAGTACTTC.

This clonotype was picked up many times. The V and J genes are TRBV7-6 and TRBJ1-3; perhaps TRBD1 as D (6 bases). CDR3 size: 17 residues. Germline values: CDR1 SGHVS, CDR2 FNYEAQ. V was cut by 5 bases and J by 0 bases, with 17 bases left in between. The CDR3 sequence: CASSHPGTTSSGNTIYF. DNA for the CDR3: TGTGCCAGCAGCCACCCCGGGACAACTAGCTCTGGAAACACCATATATTTT.

This clonotype was recorded a few times. The rearrangement links TRBV18 to TRBJ2-3; TRBD2 matches 12 bases. This CDR3 is built from 17 residues. The junction had 5 bases not matched to a gene; V was cut back by 3 bases and J by 1 base. Germline V gene data show CDR1 as KGHSH and CDR2 as LQKENI. CDR3 sequence reads: CASSPLLAGGRTDTQYF. The DNA of the CDR3 is TGTGCCAGCTCACCGTTACTAGCGGGAGGCCGCACAGATACGCAGTATTTT.

This clonotype was picked up a small number of times. V is TRBV6-6 and J is TRBJ2-3; 8 positions match TRBD2. Germline CDR1 MNHNY, CDR2 SVGAGI (reference sequence). There are 17 residues in the CDR3. With V trimmed by 7 bases and J by 2 bases, 14 bases remained unmatched. The CDR3 loop reads CASNPGGTTRATDTQYF. The CDR3 DNA sequence: TGTGCCAGCAATCCGGGGGGGACTACCAGAGCCACAGATACGCAGTATTTT.

The V and J genes are TRBV5-1 and TRBJ1-5, with a tentative D call TRBD1 (5 bases). This CDR3 has 13 amino acids. Germline lookup yields CDR1 SGHRS and CDR2 YFSETQ. V was clipped by 7 bases and J by 4 bases, with 12 bases between them. The CDR3 reads CASLGTENQPQHF. CDR3 sequence (DNA): TGCGCCAGCTTAGGGACTGAGAATCAGCCCCAGCATTTT.

The table lists this clonotype with many counts. V is TRBV30 and J is TRBJ1-3; 10 nucleotides align to TRBD1. V gave up 3 bases and J gave up 2 bases; unmatched junction bases: 7. Per the germline V gene, CDR1 is GTSNPN and CDR2 is SVGIG (reference sequence). The CDR3 is made up of 16 amino acids. The CDR3 spells CAWRGRDRGAGNTIYF. The CDR3, as DNA: TGTGCCTGGAGAGGAAGGGACAGGGGAGCTGGAAACACCATATATTTT.

The genes are TRBV3-1 and TRBJ2-7, with TRBD2 matching 10 bases. The germline CDR1 and CDR2 sequences are LGHDT and YNNKEL (reference sequence). V trimming: 1 base; J trimming: 2 bases; junction bases outside the gene matches: 11. The CDR3 runs 18 residues. The CDR3 reads CASSQGEAGGPGPYEQYF. The CDR3 DNA reads TGTGCCAGCAGCCAAGGAGAAGCGGGAGGGCCGGGTCCCTACGAGCAGTACTTC.

This clonotype showed up many times. The chain recombines TRBV12-3 or TRBV12-4 with TRBJ2-1; 10 bases map to TRBD2. This CDR3 is built from 14 residues. V shed 6 bases, J shed 8 bases, and the junction held 7 bases outside the gene matches. CDR3 nucleotides: TGTGCCAGCAGCCCTAGCGGGAGTCTCGATGAGCAGTTCTTC. This gives the protein CASSPSGSLDEQFF.

The sample holds many counts of this clonotype. This chain links TRBV7-6 with TRBJ2-3; 13 nucleotides match TRBD2. The trim removed 4 bases at V and 3 bases at J, leaving 13 bases unmatched. The V gene's germline CDR1 is SGHVS and CDR2 FNYEAQ. The CDR3 totals 19 residues. The CDR3 region has the DNA TGTGCCAGCAGCTACCTGGTGTGGACTAGCGGGAGTTCAACAGATACGCAGTATTTT. Protein product: CASSYLVWTSGSSTDTQYF.

In this sample, this clonotype turned up a few times. The chain carries TRBV29-1 and TRBJ2-7; tentative D call: TRBD1 (5 bases). Germline CDR1 is SQVTM and CDR2 is ANQGSEA. With 2 bases removed from V and 5 bases from J, the gap between germline ends came to 13 bases. The CDR3 is 13 residues long. CDR3 region: CSVEPGPQDEQYF. The CDR3 nucleotides read TGCAGCGTTGAACCCGGGCCACAGGACGAGCAGTACTTC.